This T cell receptor (beta chain) appears in the sequencing data of a study of cytomegalovirus exposure and HLA in healthy donors. Study overall: Assignment to the Caucasian-associated ancestry cluster applied to 75% to 85% of the approximately 360 genotyped donors. Study conclusions and caveats: Researchers reported in a later analysis that a missense DCLRE1C variant was tied to TCR beta V- and J-gene trimming. Earlier analysis looked at TCR beta V segments, and most were productive about 90% or about 30% of the time.

For this clone: Its antigen is unidentified.

In the PCR, 60 Vbeta and 13 Jbeta primers were used. In the original processing: In a later analysis, roughly 11 million of some 80 million unique beta chains occurred in at least two donors. Repertoires were generated with immunoSEQ multiplex PCR, while TCRdb's copy carries only in-frame clones and drops some. The DNA gave D and trimming, while V, J and clone size come from that table. The sample includes around 130,000 clones, just under 80% of them seen just once. This CDR3 is 14 amino acids long. The V segment lost 6 bases and the J segment 4 bases; nucleotides outside the gene matches: 7. Per germline, CDR1 SGHRS and CDR2 YFSETQ.

The chain joins TRBV5-1 to TRBJ2-3, with 8 bases identical to TRBD1. The sequence was obtained from a woman between 18 and 29 years old in good health and CMV-seronegative. Sample: PBMCs. CDR3 amino acids: CASKDTQGADTQYF. CDR3 DNA sequence: TGCGCCAGCAAGGACACACAGGGGGCAGATACGCAGTATTTT. The full variable domain, completed using reference TRBV5-1 and TRBJ2-3, is KAGVTQTPRYLIKTRGQQVTLSCSPISGHRSVSWYQQTPGQGLQFLFEYFSETQRNKGNFPGRFSGRQFSNSRSEMNVSTLELGDSALYLCASKDTQGADTQYFGPGTRLTVL.